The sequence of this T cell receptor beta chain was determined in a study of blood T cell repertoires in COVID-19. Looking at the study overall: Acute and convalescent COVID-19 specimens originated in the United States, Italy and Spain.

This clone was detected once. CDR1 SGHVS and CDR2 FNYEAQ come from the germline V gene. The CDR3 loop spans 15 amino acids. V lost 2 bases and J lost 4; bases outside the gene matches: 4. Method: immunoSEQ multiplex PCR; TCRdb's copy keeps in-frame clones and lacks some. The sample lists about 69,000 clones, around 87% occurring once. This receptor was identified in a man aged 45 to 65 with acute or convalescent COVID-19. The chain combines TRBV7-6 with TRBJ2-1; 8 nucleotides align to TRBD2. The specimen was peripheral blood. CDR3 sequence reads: CASSLSSGMYNEQFF. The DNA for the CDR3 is TGTGCCAGCAGCTTAAGTAGCGGGATGTACAATGAGCAGTTCTTC.